Sequencing of this T cell receptor beta chain was carried out in a study of CD8+CD57+ T cells in acquired aplastic anemia. Points from the study as a whole: For CD8+ Simpson's diversity, patients and controls showed no significant difference.

The germline V gene has CDR1 SGHDT and CDR2 YYEEEE. V was pared by 3 bases and J by 4 bases, with 8 bases of the junction left unmatched. The CDR3 is made up of 15 amino acids. Genomic DNA acted as the template from which TCR beta VDJ combination and CDR3 sequence profiling were carried out. TCRdb re-derived calls from the reads in MiXCR, one entry per CDR3 protein. This table has around 500,000 distinct CDR3 sequences, around 30% appearing once. To note about this clonotype: The antigen remains undetermined.

All patients picked for sequencing had shown, by flow cytometry, an expansion of CD8+CD57+ cells. Sampling of blood occurred while the patients had still received no therapy. The chain carries TRBV5-6 and TRBJ1-1; 8 nucleotides line up with TRBD1. Sample: sorted CD4+, CD8+, or CD8+CD57+ T cells (not recorded which) from PBMCs. The TCR was taken from a human donor with aplastic anemia. This chain's CDR3 is CASSSGTGWATEAFF. The DNA for the CDR3 is TGTGCCAGCAGCTCAGGGACAGGTTGGGCCACTGAAGCTTTCTTT.